Given below is one T cell receptor (beta chain) in context. Its antigen remains unknown. The sample belongs to a study of cytomegalovirus exposure and HLA in healthy donors. Study conclusions and caveats: In vitro confirmation showed a few CMV-associated chains to be CMV antigen specific.

Germline assignment: CDR1 MNHEY and CDR2 SMNVEV (reference sequence). The CDR3 consists of 15 residues. V dropped 5 bases and J dropped 3 bases, with 16 bases sitting between them. TCRdb's table, derived via immunoSEQ multiplex PCR, lists solely in-frame clones and lacks some. Of 100,000 to 150,000 clones in the sample, around 96% were seen once. Sequenced sample: PBMCs. The sequence was collected from a man younger than 30 in good health and CMV-seronegative. V gene TRBV27 combines with J gene TRBJ1-1, with D perhaps TRBD1 (5 bases). CDR3 region: CASSTYRSGDTEAFF. CDR3 DNA sequence: TGTGCCAGCAGTACCTACAGGTCTGGGGACACTGAAGCTTTCTTT.